This T cell receptor beta chain was sequenced in a study of T cell repertoires in cytomegalovirus infection (dated by TCRdb to about 2019). Regarding the complete study: Donor HLA type was relevant to the analysis, as public TCR beta signatures indicated carriage of CMV infection together with the matching HLA type.

These reads were obtained on an Illumina HiSeq 1500. TCRdb reran the public reads through fastp at Q25 and MiXCR, keeping productive beta chains. CDR3 protein sequences are deduplicated, and each keeps its most common genes and DNA. This sample is represented by under 850,000 distinct CDR3 sequences; 35% of them were singletons. The ten most abundant clones make up 2.5% to 3.5% of the sample. Looking up the germline V gene yields CDR1 MDHEN and CDR2 SYDVKM. From the cysteine through the phenylalanine, the CDR3 covers 15 amino acids. The retained sequence is limited to the CDR3, 45 bases, with the frame set at the first base. V is shortened by 7 bases, J by 5 bases, and the region joining them spans 15 bases. What the work shows at the level of the full study, not this receptor alone: Cumulative frequency of public TCR beta family members discriminated carriers of CMV infection plus the relevant HLA type in this cohort and an independent roughly 340-donor cohort. In the ex vivo response, HLA-C-restricted CMV-specific TCR beta clonotypes were dominant, and in two of eight donors the single most frequent clonotype came from this HLA-C-restricted group.

This clonotype was observed a single time. Its antigen has not been determined. Qualities for individual bases were not recorded, and no much larger clone is one base off. Resting on one read, the evidence is weak. This TCR derives from a human donor in good health (CMV status not recorded). Some clones in this sample may be carry-over from other donors' samples. The rearrangement combines TRBV28 with TRBJ1-6, with TRBD1 as a weak D call on 5 bases. Sequencing was done on a sample of PBMCs. The CDR3: CASTLGLRHNSPLHF. The DNA sequence follows: TGTGCCAGCACCCTGGGGCTCCGTCATAATTCACCCCTCCACTTT.